Listed here are 2 T cell receptor beta chains from one sample, sequenced in a study of blood T cells in healthy people across ages. PCR was performed a second time for about 7 to 11 cycles using a sample-barcoded 5' primer and a J-beta primer mix. One entry per CDR3 protein, called by TCRdb with MiXCR from the 5' RACE reads. Here the sample spans about 680,000 distinct CDR3 sequences, approximately 50% being singletons. The sequencing sample was made of blood. Receptors were obtained from an older woman in good health.

J is TRBJ2-5 and V is TRBV28; 7 bases line up with TRBD2. Losses at the gene ends were 3 bases for V and 1 base for J; bases not matched to a gene: 8. Germline V CDR1 and CDR2: MDHEN, SYDVKM. The CDR3 extends over 16 amino acids. This CDR3 reads CASSLAGAGGQETQYF. In DNA, the CDR3 is TGTGCCAGCAGTTTGGCGGGAGCCGGAGGCCAAGAGACCCAGTACTTC.

This chain uses TRBV24-1 with TRBJ1-4, with unresolved D. The CDR3 contains 13 residues. V lost 4 bases to trimming and J lost 5 bases, with 7 bases between them. Looked up from germline, CDR1 is KGHDR and CDR2 is SFDVKD. The CDR3 DNA is TGTGCCACCAGTGAGTCACAGAATGAAAAACTGTTTTTT. Translated, it gives CATSESQNEKLFF.